Described below is a single TCR beta chain sequence and its context. The antigen is unknown. Patients who had autoimmune disease history or got systemic immunosuppression were left out. The data were obtained in a study of OX40 agonist ivuxolimab in advanced cancers. Study-wide background: Patients received ivuxolimab, an agonistic anti-OX40 (CD134) antibody. Study-wide points: In a subset of nonresponders, normalized T-cell clonal expansion was also low.

Profiled with immunoSEQ multiplex PCR; TCRdb holds only in-frame clones, not every one. The repertoire includes roughly 100,000 clones, about 85% of them detected once, and 3% to 4% sits in the top ten. Sequencing used CD4+ or CD8+ T cells sorted from blood, obtained in a trial of the OX40 agonist ivuxolimab. This clonotype originated in an adult with an advanced solid tumor such as melanoma, head and neck, liver or kidney cancer.

CDR3 in amino acids: CASGPGQGAAETQYF. In DNA form, the CDR3 reads TGCGCCAGCGGCCCGGGACAGGGGGCCGCGGAGACCCAGTACTTC. V gene TRBV10-1 combines with J gene TRBJ2-5, with 12 nucleotides matching TRBD1. This CDR3 comprises 15 residues. The germline CDR1 and CDR2 sequences are WNHNN and SYGVQD (reference sequence). V dropped 8 bases and J dropped 5; count of bases not matched to a gene: 9.